These 14 T cell receptor beta chains were all obtained from the same sample, sequenced in a study of blood T cell repertoires in COVID-19. Method: immunoSEQ multiplex PCR; TCRdb's copy keeps in-frame clones and lacks some. Of about 320,000 clones listed, about 88% were seen once; the top ten hold around 2.7%. The sample was PBMCs or T cells enriched from blood (not recorded which). The receptors were gathered from a man between 60 and 70 years old who had recovered from COVID-19.

The CDR3 nucleotides read TGTGCCAGCAGTGAAGAGCCGGCCAAAAACATTCAGTACTTC. It translates to CASSEEPAKNIQYF. The rearrangement links TRBV2 to TRBJ2-4; no definite D call. Germline V CDR1 and CDR2: SNHLY, FYNNEI. This CDR3 comprises 14 residues. Trimming cost V 1 base and J 1 base, with 5 bases left between them.

CDR3 bases: TGCGCCAGCAGCCAAGACAGTTTACTCAGAGGGAATCAGCCCCAGCATTTT. Translation gives CASSQDSLLRGNQPQHF. The chain uses TRBV4-1 and TRBJ1-5, with D unclear. This CDR3 spans 17 amino acids. From germline, CDR1 is MGHRA and CDR2 YSYEKL. Between the trimmed V and J ends, which lost 0 bases and 4 bases, there was a span of 16 bases.

This clone was detected only once. This chain joins TRBV29-1 and TRBJ2-3; weak D call: TRBD1 (5 bases). The V and J ends lost 5 bases and 4 bases respectively, with 19 bases between them. CDR1 and CDR2 (germline): SQVTM, ANQGSEA. This CDR3 has 15 residues. The DNA of the CDR3 is TGCAGCGTTTTCCCCCGGCAGGGATTAGCAGATACGCAGTATTTT. Its translation is CSVFPRQGLADTQYF.

V and J are TRBV10-3 and TRBJ2-1; TRBD2 agrees at 7 bases. The CDR3 consists of 16 residues. Per the germline V gene, CDR1 is ENHRY and CDR2 is SYGVKD. After removal of 3 bases from V and 0 bases from J, the junction contained 5 bases not matched to a gene. The CDR3 protein is CAISEWASGSYNEQFF. Written as DNA, the CDR3 is TGTGCCATCAGTGAATGGGCTAGCGGCTCCTACAATGAGCAGTTCTTC.

The chain employs TRBV7-9 and TRBJ2-4, with D maybe TRBD1 (6 bases). CDR3 length equals 13 residues. The V end lost 5 bases, the J end lost 8 bases, and 13 bases lay between the germline ends. Per germline, CDR1 SEHNR and CDR2 FQNEAQ (reference sequence). The DNA of the CDR3 is TGTGCCAGCAGCCCACAGGGACGAGACATTCAGTACTTC. Translating it yields CASSPQGRDIQYF.

The chain joins TRBV19 to TRBJ1-5; 8 nucleotides line up with TRBD1. Germline-derived CDR1 and CDR2 are LNHDA and SQIVND (reference sequence). Germline trimming cut 10 bases from V and 3 bases from J; bases unmatched to any gene: 11. The CDR3 length is 15 residues. The CDR3 nucleotides are TGTGCCACACAAAGTCAGGGGGCCCCCAATCAGCCCCAGCATTTT. This gives the protein CATQSQGAPNQPQHF.

This chain connects TRBV2 to TRBJ2-7, with 10 bases fitting TRBD1. Trimming at V came to 2 bases and at J to 2 bases, leaving 3 bases not matched to a gene. This CDR3 is 15 amino acids long. Germline CDR1 SNHLY, CDR2 FYNNEI. The CDR3 DNA is TGTGCCAGCAGTGAATCCGGACAGGGGGCCTACGAGCAGTACTTC. This sequence encodes CASSESGQGAYEQYF. Supplemented by reference TRBV2 and TRBJ2-7, the full variable domain reads EPEVTQTPSHQVTQMGQEVILRCVPISNHLYFYWYRQILGQKVEFLVSFYNNEISEKSEIFDDQFSVERPDGSNFTLKIRSTKLEDSAMYFCASSESGQGAYEQYFGPGTRLTVT.

A single count supports this clone. The chain carries TRBV7-9 and TRBJ1-2; TRBD1 aligns across 10 bases. This CDR3 is 14 amino acids long. Germline assignment: CDR1 SEHNR and CDR2 FQNEAQ (reference sequence). Trimming removed 7 bases from V and 5 bases from J; junction bases left unmatched: 7. CDR3 coding DNA: TGTGCCAGCATCCCGGACAGGGGGAAATATGGCTACACCTTC. Translation gives CASIPDRGKYGYTF.

The rearrangement joins TRBV5-1 to TRBJ1-1; possible D gene TRBD1, 6 bases. V gave up 1 base and J gave up 5 bases, with 9 bases separating them. Germline assignment: CDR1 SGHRS and CDR2 YFSETQ. This CDR3 contains 13 residues. The CDR3 protein is CASSLTGRTEAFF. CDR3 sequence (DNA): TGCGCCAGCAGCTTGACAGGGCGGACTGAAGCTTTCTTT. The variable domain in full, completed from reference TRBV5-1 and TRBJ1-1, reads KAGVTQTPRYLIKTRGQQVTLSCSPISGHRSVSWYQQTPGQGLQFLFEYFSETQRNKGNFPGRFSGRQFSNSRSEMNVSTLELGDSALYLCASSLTGRTEAFFGQGTRLTVV.

The chain links TRBV2 to TRBJ1-3, with 7 bases matching TRBD1. Germline V lookup: CDR1 SNHLY, CDR2 FYNNEI. The CDR3 is made up of 16 amino acids. Trimming removed 6 bases from V and 0 bases from J; junction bases left unmatched: 8. The CDR3 is CASRDRAAVSGNTIYF. The CDR3 DNA reads as TGTGCCAGCAGAGACAGGGCGGCGGTCTCTGGAAACACCATATATTTT. The complete variable domain, with remaining parts taken from reference TRBV2 and TRBJ1-3, reads EPEVTQTPSHQVTQMGQEVILRCVPISNHLYFYWYRQILGQKVEFLVSFYNNEISEKSEIFDDQFSVERPDGSNFTLKIRSTKLEDSAMYFCASRDRAAVSGNTIYFGEGSWLTVV.

The gene calls are TRBV7-8 and TRBJ1-2; TRBD1 matches at 7 bases. Germline V gene sequence: CDR1 SGHVS, CDR2 FQNEAQ. With V trimmed by 1 base and J by 2 bases, 7 bases remained unmatched. The CDR3 extends over 16 amino acids. CDR3 residues: CASSLVLSRGNYGYTF. The CDR3 coding sequence is TGTGCCAGCAGCTTAGTCCTCTCCAGGGGGAACTATGGCTACACCTTC.

The chain has TRBV5-1 and TRBJ2-7; 8 bases agree with TRBD1. This CDR3 contains 15 residues. The ends lost 3 bases at V and 2 bases at J; junction bases unmatched: 7. Germline V gives CDR1 SGHRS, CDR2 YFSETQ. The DNA for the CDR3 is TGCGCCAGCAGCTCAGGGACAGGCGACGCCTACGAGCAGTACTTC. This encodes CASSSGTGDAYEQYF.

The CDR3 nucleotides read TGTGCCAGCAGCGTAGGTAATGAGGTCGGCGGTAGGGAGACCCAGTACTTC. Translated: CASSVGNEVGGRETQYF. This chain links TRBV9 with TRBJ2-5; D ambiguous. V lost 0 bases, J lost 5 bases, and 20 bases lay in between. The CDR3 spans 17 residues. Germline V gives CDR1 SGDLS, CDR2 YYNGEE.

This chain connects TRBV14 to TRBJ1-4, with D possibly matching TRBD1 (5 bases). CDR3 length: 17 amino acids. The V gene's germline CDR1 is SGHDN and CDR2 FVKESK. V was cut by 3 bases and J by 8 bases, with 22 bases left in between. The CDR3 DNA follows: TGTGCCAGCAGCCACGGGGGGTCGACTTCACGACGGGAAAAACTGTTTTTT. Translation: CASSHGGSTSRREKLFF. The variable domain in full, completed from reference TRBV14 and TRBJ1-4, reads EAGVTQFPSHSVIEKGQTVTLRCDPISGHDNLYWYRRVMGKEIKFLLHFVKESKQDESGMPNNRFLAERTGGTYSTLKVQPAELEDSGVYFCASSHGGSTSRREKLFFGSGTQLSVL.